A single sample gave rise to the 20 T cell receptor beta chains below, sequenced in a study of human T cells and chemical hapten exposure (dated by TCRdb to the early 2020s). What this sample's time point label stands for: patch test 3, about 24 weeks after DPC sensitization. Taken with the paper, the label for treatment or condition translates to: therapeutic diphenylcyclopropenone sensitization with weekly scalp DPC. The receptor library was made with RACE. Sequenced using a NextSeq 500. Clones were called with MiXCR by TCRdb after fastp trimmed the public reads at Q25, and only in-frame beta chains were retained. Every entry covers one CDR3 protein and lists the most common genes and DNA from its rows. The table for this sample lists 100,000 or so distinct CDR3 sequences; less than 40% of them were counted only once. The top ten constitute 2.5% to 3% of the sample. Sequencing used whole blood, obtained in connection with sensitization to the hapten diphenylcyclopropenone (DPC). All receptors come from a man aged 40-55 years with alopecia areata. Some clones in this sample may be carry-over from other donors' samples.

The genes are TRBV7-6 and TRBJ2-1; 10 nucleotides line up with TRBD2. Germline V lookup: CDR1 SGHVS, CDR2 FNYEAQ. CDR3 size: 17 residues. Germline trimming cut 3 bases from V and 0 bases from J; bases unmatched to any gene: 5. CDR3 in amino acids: CASSFGLAVSSYNEQFF. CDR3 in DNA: TGTGCCAGCAGCTTCGGACTAGCGGTTTCCTCCTACAATGAGCAGTTCTTC.

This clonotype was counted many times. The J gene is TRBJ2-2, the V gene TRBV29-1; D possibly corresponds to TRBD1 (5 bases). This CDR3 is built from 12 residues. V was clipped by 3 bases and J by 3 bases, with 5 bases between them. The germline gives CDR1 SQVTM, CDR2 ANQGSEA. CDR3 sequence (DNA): TGCAGCGTTGACAGGGACACCGGGGAGCTGTTTTTT. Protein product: CSVDRDTGELFF.

This CDR3 reads CASSRRAGSTDTQYF. As DNA, the CDR3 is TGCGCCAGCAGCCGAAGAGCTGGAAGCACAGATACGCAGTATTTT. The chain couples TRBV4-3 to TRBJ2-3, with D unresolved. From germline, CDR1 is LGHNA and CDR2 YSLEER. This CDR3 is 15 amino acids long. V was trimmed by 4 bases and J by 0 bases, leaving 11 bases between them.

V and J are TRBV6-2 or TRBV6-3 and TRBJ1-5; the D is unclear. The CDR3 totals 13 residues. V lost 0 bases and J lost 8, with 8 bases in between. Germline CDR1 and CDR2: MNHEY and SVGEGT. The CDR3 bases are TGTGCCAGCAGTTACTCCTCATTGAAGCCCCAGCATTTT. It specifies CASSYSSLKPQHF.

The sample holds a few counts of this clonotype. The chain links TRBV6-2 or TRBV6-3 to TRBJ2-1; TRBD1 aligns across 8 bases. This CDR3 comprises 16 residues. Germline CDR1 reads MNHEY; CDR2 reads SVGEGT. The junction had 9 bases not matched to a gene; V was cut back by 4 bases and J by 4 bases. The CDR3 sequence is CASSLRQGLGYNEQFF. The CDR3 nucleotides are TGTGCCAGCAGTTTGCGACAGGGGCTGGGTTACAATGAGCAGTTCTTC.

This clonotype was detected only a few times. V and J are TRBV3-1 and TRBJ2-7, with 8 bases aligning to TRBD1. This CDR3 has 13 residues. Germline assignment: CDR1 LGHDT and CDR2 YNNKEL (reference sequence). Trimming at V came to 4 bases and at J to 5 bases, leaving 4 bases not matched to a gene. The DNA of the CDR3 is TGTGCCAGCAGCCGACAGGGGATAAACGAGCAGTACTTC. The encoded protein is CASSRQGINEQYF.

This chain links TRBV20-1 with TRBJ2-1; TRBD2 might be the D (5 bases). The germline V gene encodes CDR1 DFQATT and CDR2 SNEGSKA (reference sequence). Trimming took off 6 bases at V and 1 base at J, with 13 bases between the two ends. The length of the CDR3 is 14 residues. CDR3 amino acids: CSARLLVSYNEQFF. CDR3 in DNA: TGCAGTGCCCGATTACTAGTTTCCTACAATGAGCAGTTCTTC.

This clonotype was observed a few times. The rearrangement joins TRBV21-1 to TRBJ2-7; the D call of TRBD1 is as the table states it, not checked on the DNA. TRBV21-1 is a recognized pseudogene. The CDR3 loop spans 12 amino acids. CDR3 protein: CASRRGPLEQYV. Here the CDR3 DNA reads TGTGCCAGCAGGAGGGGGCCTCTCGAGCAGTACGTC.

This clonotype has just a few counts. DNA for the CDR3: TGTGCCACCAGTGATTTCAGTAGCGGGAGGGGGAATGAGCAGTTCTTC. Translation gives CATSDFSSGRGNEQFF. The chain recombines TRBV24-1 with TRBJ2-1; 11 nucleotides align to TRBD2. The V gene's germline CDR1 is KGHDR and CDR2 SFDVKD. This CDR3 contains 16 residues. V gave up 1 base and J gave up 7 bases; unmatched junction bases: 5.

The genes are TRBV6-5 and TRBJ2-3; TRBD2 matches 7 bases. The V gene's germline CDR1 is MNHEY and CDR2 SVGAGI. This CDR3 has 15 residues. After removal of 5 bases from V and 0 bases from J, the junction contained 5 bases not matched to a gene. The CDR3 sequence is CASSQTSPSTDTQYF. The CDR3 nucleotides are TGTGCCAGCAGTCAGACTAGCCCTAGCACAGATACGCAGTATTTT.

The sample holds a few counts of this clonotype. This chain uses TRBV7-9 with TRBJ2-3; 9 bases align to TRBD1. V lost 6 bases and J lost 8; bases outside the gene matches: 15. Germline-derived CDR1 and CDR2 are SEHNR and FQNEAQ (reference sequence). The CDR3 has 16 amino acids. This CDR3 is CASSAGTGIVRGTQYF. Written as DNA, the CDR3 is TGTGCCAGCAGTGCCGGGACAGGGATCGTCAGGGGTACGCAGTATTTT.

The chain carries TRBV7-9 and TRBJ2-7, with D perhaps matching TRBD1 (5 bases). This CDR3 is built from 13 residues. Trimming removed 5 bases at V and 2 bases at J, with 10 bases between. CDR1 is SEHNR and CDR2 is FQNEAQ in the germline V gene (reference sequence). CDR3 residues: CASSQPTAYEQYF. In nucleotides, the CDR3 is TGTGCCAGCAGCCAGCCGACAGCCTACGAGCAGTACTTC.

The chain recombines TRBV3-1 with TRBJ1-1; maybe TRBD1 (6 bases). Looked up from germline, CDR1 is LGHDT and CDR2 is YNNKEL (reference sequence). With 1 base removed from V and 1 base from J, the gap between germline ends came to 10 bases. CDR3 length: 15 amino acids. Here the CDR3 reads CASSQGGGKNTEAFF. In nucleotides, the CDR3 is TGTGCCAGCAGCCAAGGTGGGGGCAAGAACACTGAAGCTTTCTTT.

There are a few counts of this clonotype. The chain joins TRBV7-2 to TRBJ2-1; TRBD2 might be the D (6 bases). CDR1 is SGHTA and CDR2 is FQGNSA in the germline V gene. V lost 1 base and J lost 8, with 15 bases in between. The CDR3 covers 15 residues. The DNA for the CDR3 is TGTGCCAGCAGCTTAGGCGGGACCCATGGGGATGAGCAGTTCTTC. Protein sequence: CASSLGGTHGDEQFF. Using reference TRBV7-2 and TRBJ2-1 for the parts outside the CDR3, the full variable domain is GAGVSQSPSNKVTEKGKDVELRCDPISGHTALYWYRQSLGQGLEFLIYFQGNSAPDKSGLPSDRFSAERTGGSVSTLTIQRTQQEDSAVYLCASSLGGTHGDEQFFGPGTRLTVL.

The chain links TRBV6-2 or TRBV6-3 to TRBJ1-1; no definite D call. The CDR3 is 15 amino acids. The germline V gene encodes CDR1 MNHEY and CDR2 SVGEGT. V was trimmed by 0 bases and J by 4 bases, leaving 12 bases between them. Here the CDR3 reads CASSYSSGLSTEAFF. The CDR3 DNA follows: TGTGCCAGCAGTTACTCGAGCGGGTTGAGCACTGAAGCTTTCTTT.

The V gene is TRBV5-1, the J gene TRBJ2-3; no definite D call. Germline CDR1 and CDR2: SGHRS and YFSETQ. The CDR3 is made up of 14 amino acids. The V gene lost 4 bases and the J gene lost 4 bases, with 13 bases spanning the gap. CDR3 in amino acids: CASSQYSEADTQYF. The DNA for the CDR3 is TGCGCCAGCAGCCAGTACAGCGAGGCAGATACGCAGTATTTT. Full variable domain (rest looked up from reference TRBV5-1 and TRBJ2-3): KAGVTQTPRYLIKTRGQQVTLSCSPISGHRSVSWYQQTPGQGLQFLFEYFSETQRNKGNFPGRFSGRQFSNSRSEMNVSTLELGDSALYLCASSQYSEADTQYFGPGTRLTVL.

CDR3 DNA: TGTGCCAGCAGTCCTCCGGGACTGCCTTTTGAGCAGTTCTTC. Translated: CASSPPGLPFEQFF. The genes are TRBV12-3 or TRBV12-4 and TRBJ2-1, with a weak D call TRBD2 (6 bases). Trimming pared 5 bases from V and 9 bases from J, leaving 17 bases between. The CDR3 has 14 residues.

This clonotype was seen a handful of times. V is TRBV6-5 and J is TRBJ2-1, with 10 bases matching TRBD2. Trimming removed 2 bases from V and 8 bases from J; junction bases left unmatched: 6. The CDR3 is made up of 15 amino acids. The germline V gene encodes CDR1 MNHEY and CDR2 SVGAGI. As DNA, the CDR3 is TGTGCCAGCAGTTACCCAATAGCGGGAGGTTATGAGCAGTTCTTC. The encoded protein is CASSYPIAGGYEQFF.

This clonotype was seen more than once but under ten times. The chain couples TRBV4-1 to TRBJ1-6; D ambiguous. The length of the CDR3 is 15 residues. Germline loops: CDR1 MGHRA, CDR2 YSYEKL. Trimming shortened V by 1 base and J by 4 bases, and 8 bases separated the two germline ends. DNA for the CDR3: TGCGCCAGCAGCCAAGCCGACGGATATAATTCACCCCTCCACTTT. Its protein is CASSQADGYNSPLHF.

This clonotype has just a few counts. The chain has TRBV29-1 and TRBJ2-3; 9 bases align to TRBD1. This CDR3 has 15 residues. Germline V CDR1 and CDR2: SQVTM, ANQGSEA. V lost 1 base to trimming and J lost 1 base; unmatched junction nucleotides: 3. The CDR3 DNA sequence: TGCAGCGTTGAAGGTCGGACAGGGGGCACAGATACGCAGTATTTT. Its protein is CSVEGRTGGTDTQYF.